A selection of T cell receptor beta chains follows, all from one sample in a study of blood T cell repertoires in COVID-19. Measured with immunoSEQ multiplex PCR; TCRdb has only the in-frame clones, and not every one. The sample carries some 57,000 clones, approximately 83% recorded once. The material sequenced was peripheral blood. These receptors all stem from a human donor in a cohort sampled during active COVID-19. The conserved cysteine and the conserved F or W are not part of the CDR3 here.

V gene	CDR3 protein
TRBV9	ASSTSAGDTGELF
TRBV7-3	ASSFGGGSNTEAF
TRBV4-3	ASSRTPRETQY
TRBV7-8	ASTDLFGGANTGELF
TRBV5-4	ASSLRVSGLADEQY
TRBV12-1	ASSFVITSVHKGETQY
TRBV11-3	AISSGGKKETQY
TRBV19	ASSQDRGLTPSSYNEQF
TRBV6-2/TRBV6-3	ASSYPGQGLMNTEAF
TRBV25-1	ASSDFGGRDTDTQY
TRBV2	ASSEQQSNEKLF
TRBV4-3	ASSQGNIDQPQH
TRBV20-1	SASSPDRGRFVPF
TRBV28	ASRGQETNYGYT
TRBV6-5	ASSSQGALLEQY
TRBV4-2	ASSHDRGESAYGYT
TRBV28	ASRDPDRASYEQY
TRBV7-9	AITFWRATGELF
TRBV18	ASSPPGGRRVAGELF
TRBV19	ASSTPPDYGYT
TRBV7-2	ASSKAGGGAEQF
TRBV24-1	ATKGDASYNEQF
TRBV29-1	SVEEAGSQETQY
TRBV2	ASSPGAGFVEQY
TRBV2	ASSPDRGNQPQH
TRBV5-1	ARGDKPNKETQY
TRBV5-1	ASGTSGLSTGELF
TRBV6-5	ASTLAGGEQF
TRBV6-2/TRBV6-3	ASSYRVASTGELF
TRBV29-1	SVAQWTSGPVDTQY
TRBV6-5	ASRRDRGQDEQF
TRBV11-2	ASSFPGNTEAF
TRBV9	ASSPRTSGRGDTQY
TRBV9	ASNLDGSSYNEQF
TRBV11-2	ASSLLGSSGANVLT
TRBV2	ASSEARQGAGNTEAF
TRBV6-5	ASSRKRSNYGYT